This T cell receptor beta chain is drawn from a study of cytomegalovirus exposure and HLA in healthy donors. Study-wide context: Unique TCRs numbering roughly 80 million, obtained from HLA-typed donors, made up an early data release. Study-wide findings and caveats: Cytomegalovirus association was assigned to 170 or so TCR beta chains. Later work showed greater clonal expansion in HLA-associated TCR beta chains than in equally common others. In a later analysis, the majority of CMV-associated beta chains seemingly showed HLA restriction.

As concerns this clone: The antigen is unknown.

CDR1 SNHLY and CDR2 FYNNEI come from the germline V gene. Germline trimming cut 7 bases from V and 4 bases from J; bases unmatched to any gene: 7. The CDR3 covers 15 residues. The primer mix had 60 Vbeta and 13 Jbeta primers. The protocol was immunoSEQ multiplex PCR, while the TCRdb copy is restricted to in-frame clones and leaves out a portion. The data hold approximately 110,000 clones, with over 80% observed a single time. This receptor was identified in a man aged 50 or older in good health and CMV-seronegative. The chain joins TRBV2 to TRBJ2-2, with 9 positions matching TRBD1. What was sequenced was PBMCs. CDR3 sequence: CASTLTGGFTGELFF. The CDR3 DNA is TGTGCCAGCACCCTCACAGGGGGCTTCACCGGGGAGCTGTTTTTT.